The 9 T cell receptor beta chains reported below all come from one sample, sequenced in a study of cytomegalovirus exposure and HLA in healthy donors. Repertoires were generated with immunoSEQ multiplex PCR, while TCRdb's copy carries only in-frame clones and drops some. The sample contains around 70,000 clones, roughly nine tenths of which appear only once. The sample taken for sequencing was PBMCs. These receptors were collected from a young man in good health and CMV-seronegative.

The CDR3 DNA sequence: TGTGCCAGCAGCGCAGGGGGTAACACTGAAGCTTTCTTT. Amino acids: CASSAGGNTEAFF. This sequence joins TRBV28 and TRBJ1-1; 7 nucleotides line up with TRBD1. Looked up from germline, CDR1 is MDHEN and CDR2 is SYDVKM. The CDR3 has 13 amino acids. J was trimmed by 2 bases and V by 6 bases; bases with no gene match: 3. The full variable domain, its missing parts supplied by reference TRBV28 and TRBJ1-1, is DVKVTQSSRYLVKRTGEKVFLECVQDMDHENMFWYRQDPGLGLRLIYFSYDVKMKEKGDIPEGYSVSREKKERFSLILESASTNQTSMYLCASSAGGNTEAFFGQGTRLTVV.

This clone was counted between two and nine times. This chain joins TRBV5-4 and TRBJ2-7, with no clear D. V lost 0 bases and J lost 3, with 7 bases in between. The CDR3 spans 13 residues. CDR1 is SGHNT and CDR2 is YYREEE in the germline V gene (reference sequence). The CDR3 here is CASSLDVIYEQYF. Here the CDR3 DNA reads TGTGCCAGCAGCTTGGATGTCATCTACGAGCAGTACTTC.

This chain connects TRBV30 to TRBJ2-2, with D maybe TRBD2 (6 bases). V gave up 2 bases and J gave up 0 bases, with 10 bases separating them. There are 15 residues in the CDR3. Per the germline V gene, CDR1 is GTSNPN and CDR2 is SVGIG (reference sequence). In DNA form, the CDR3 reads TGTGCCTGGAGTTTTAGCGGTGCGAACACCGGGGAGCTGTTTTTT. Residues: CAWSFSGANTGELFF.

The V call is TRBV28, the J call TRBJ1-3, with TRBD1 as a possible D gene (6 bases). Germline V gives CDR1 MDHEN, CDR2 SYDVKM. CDR3 size: 20 residues. The V end lost 1 base, the J end lost 0 bases, and 22 bases lay between the germline ends. The CDR3 DNA reads as TGTGCCAGCAGTTTATTTGGGACCAGGGCGGGGGCCGTCTCTGGAAACACCATATATTTT. Amino acids: CASSLFGTRAGAVSGNTIYF.

The CDR3 nucleotides are TGTGCCATCAGCGAGGGACAGGGGGCAATCTACGAGCAGTACTTC. This encodes CAISEGQGAIYEQYF. The rearrangement joins TRBV10-3 to TRBJ2-7; 12 bases are a match to TRBD1. The germline V gene encodes CDR1 ENHRY and CDR2 SYGVKD. Germline trimming cut 6 bases from V and 3 bases from J; bases unmatched to any gene: 6. The CDR3 covers 15 residues.

This rearrangement joins TRBV7-8 to TRBJ2-3, with a tentative D call TRBD1 (5 bases). V lost 4 bases, J lost 2 bases, and 13 bases lay in between. This CDR3 contains 15 residues. The germline CDR1 and CDR2 sequences are SGHVS and FQNEAQ. The CDR3 DNA is TGTGCCAGCAGCTCACAAGGGGATCACACAGATACGCAGTATTTT. This sequence encodes CASSSQGDHTDTQYF.

This chain links TRBV7-8 with TRBJ1-2; no definite D call. The V gene lost 1 base and the J gene lost 3 bases, with 6 bases spanning the gap. Germline CDR1 SGHVS, CDR2 FQNEAQ. The CDR3 has 13 amino acids. The CDR3 coding sequence is TGTGCCAGCAGCTTAGGTGGGCACTATGGCTACACCTTC. Amino acid sequence: CASSLGGHYGYTF.

V is TRBV28 and J is TRBJ2-2; no definite D call. Germline V CDR1 and CDR2: MDHEN, SYDVKM. V lost 4 bases, J lost 1 base, and 13 bases lay in between. The length of the CDR3 is 16 residues. The CDR3 bases are TGTGCCAGCAGTTCTGAAACAGAAATGAACACCGGGGAGCTGTTTTTT. It is translated as CASSSETEMNTGELFF.

The rearrangement joins TRBV5-1 to TRBJ1-1; possible D gene TRBD1, 5 bases. With 0 bases removed from V and 4 bases from J, the gap between germline ends came to 16 bases. Germline loops: CDR1 SGHRS, CDR2 YFSETQ. The CDR3 is made up of 16 amino acids. CDR3 amino acids: CASSLVALGRGTEAFF. The CDR3 DNA reads TGCGCCAGCAGCTTGGTGGCGCTGGGGAGGGGCACTGAAGCTTTCTTT.